This TCR beta chain was captured in a study of T cell responses to AZD1222 COVID-19 vaccine. Study-wide context: Pooled together were second doses at about 4 or about 12 weeks.

Study results and limitations: Two AZD1222 doses significantly raised spike-specific TCR breadth and depth over controls. Targets within unmutated variant regions were reportedly found for nearly half of spike-specific TCRs. Only a handful of AZD1222 recipients were seropositive at baseline.

Generated by immunoSEQ multiplex PCR, the TCRdb table keeps only in-frame clones and is missing some. The top ten clones hold roughly 7% of a sample with approximately 50,000 clones, roughly 80% of them seen once. This clone appeared once. Its matching antigen is unknown. V was clipped by 3 bases and J by 8 bases, with 8 bases between them. The CDR3 is 13 residues long. Per germline, CDR1 SGHAT and CDR2 FQNNGV. The gene calls are TRBV11-2 and TRBJ1-6; D not certain. The TCR was taken from an adult in good health. Sequenced material: peripheral blood, taken on day 0 of AZD1222 vaccination. DNA of the CDR3: TGTGCCAGCAGCTTTTCGAGGGATTCACCCCTCCACTTT. It specifies CASSFSRDSPLHF. The full variable domain, rest sourced from reference TRBV11-2 and TRBJ1-6, is EAGVAQSPRYKIIEKRQSVAFWCNPISGHATLYWYQQILGQGPKLLIQFQNNGVVDDSQLPKDRFSAERLKGVDSTLKIQPAKLEDSAVYLCASSFSRDSPLHFGNGTRLTVT.